Described below is a single T cell receptor beta chain sequence and its context. Germline V gene data show CDR1 as MNHNS and CDR2 as SASEGT. The V gene lost 5 bases and the J gene lost 5 bases, with 13 bases spanning the gap. This CDR3 region has 13 residues. Ophthalmopathy donors were characterized by moderate-to-severe activity, CAS of at least 3, NOSPECS of at least 4, and duration under 3 months. The data were taken from a study of Graves' ophthalmopathy and Graves' hyperthyroidism. Using RNA transcripts, the TCR beta CDR3 regions were amplified. HTBI primers were used in a first-round RT-PCR, which preceded a second-round multiplex PCR. TCRdb re-analysed the multiplex PCR reads in MiXCR, keeping a single row per CDR3 protein. The sample carries about 170,000 distinct CDR3 sequences, 30% to 45% recorded once.

This chain connects TRBV6-1 to TRBJ2-7; D ambiguous. The clonotype was recovered from a woman aged 40 to 50 with Graves' ophthalmopathy. The material sequenced was peripheral blood. The CDR3 loop is CASSPTDVHEQYF. The CDR3 DNA reads TGTGCCAGCAGTCCTACGGATGTCCACGAGCAGTACTTC.